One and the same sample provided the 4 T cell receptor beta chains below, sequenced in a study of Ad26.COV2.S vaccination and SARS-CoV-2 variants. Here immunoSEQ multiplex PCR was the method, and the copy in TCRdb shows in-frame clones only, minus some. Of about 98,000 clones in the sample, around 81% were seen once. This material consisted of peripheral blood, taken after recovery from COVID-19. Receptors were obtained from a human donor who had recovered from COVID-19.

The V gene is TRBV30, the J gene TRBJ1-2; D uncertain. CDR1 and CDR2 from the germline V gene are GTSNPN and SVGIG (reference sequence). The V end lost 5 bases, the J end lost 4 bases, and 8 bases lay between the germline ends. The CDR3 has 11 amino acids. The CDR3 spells CAWYMPYGYTF. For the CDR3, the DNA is TGTGCCTGGTATATGCCCTATGGCTACACCTTC.

This CDR3 reads CASSLFGETQYF. Written as DNA, the CDR3 is TGTGCCAGCAGTTTATTCGGAGAGACCCAGTACTTC. This chain joins TRBV28 and TRBJ2-5; D uncertain. Germline V gives CDR1 MDHEN, CDR2 SYDVKM. Trimming took 1 base from V and 4 from J, leaving 4 bases between them. The CDR3 is 12 amino acids.

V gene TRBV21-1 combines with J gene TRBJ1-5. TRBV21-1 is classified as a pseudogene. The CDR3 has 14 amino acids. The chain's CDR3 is CAVGTGDSNQPQHF. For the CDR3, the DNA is TGTGCCGTCGGAACGGGGGATAGCAATCAGCCCCAGCATTTT.

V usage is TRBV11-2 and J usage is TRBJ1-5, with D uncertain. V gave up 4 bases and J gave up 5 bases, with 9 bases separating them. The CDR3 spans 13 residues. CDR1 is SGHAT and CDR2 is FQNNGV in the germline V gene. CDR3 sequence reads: CASSSQTDQPQHF. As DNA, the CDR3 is TGTGCCAGCAGCTCTCAGACGGATCAGCCCCAGCATTTT.